Given below is one T cell receptor beta chain in context. Its antigen is not known. CDR1 SGHRS and CDR2 YFSETQ come from the germline V gene. V was cut by 3 bases and J by 8 bases, with 17 bases left in between. The CDR3 contains 14 residues. This sample is part of a study of shared clonotypes between healthy human individuals. Notes on the study in general: The authors expected sequencing depth to affect clonotype sharing among donors.

Data came from immunoSEQ multiplex PCR; TCRdb stores just in-frame clones and leaves some out. The sample contains roughly 2.2 million clones, approximately 90% of which appear only once. This chain joins TRBV5-1 and TRBJ1-1; D might be TRBD1 (5 bases). The source is a man in his late teens or twenties in good health. Some clones in this sample may be carry-over from other donors' samples. The source material was naive CD4+ T cells from PBMCs. Subset indicated: CD45RA+ positively selected. Written as DNA, the CDR3 is TGCGCCAGCAGCTGGAGGGACGCCTGGGGGGAAGCTTTCTTT. Its translation: CASSWRDAWGEAFF.